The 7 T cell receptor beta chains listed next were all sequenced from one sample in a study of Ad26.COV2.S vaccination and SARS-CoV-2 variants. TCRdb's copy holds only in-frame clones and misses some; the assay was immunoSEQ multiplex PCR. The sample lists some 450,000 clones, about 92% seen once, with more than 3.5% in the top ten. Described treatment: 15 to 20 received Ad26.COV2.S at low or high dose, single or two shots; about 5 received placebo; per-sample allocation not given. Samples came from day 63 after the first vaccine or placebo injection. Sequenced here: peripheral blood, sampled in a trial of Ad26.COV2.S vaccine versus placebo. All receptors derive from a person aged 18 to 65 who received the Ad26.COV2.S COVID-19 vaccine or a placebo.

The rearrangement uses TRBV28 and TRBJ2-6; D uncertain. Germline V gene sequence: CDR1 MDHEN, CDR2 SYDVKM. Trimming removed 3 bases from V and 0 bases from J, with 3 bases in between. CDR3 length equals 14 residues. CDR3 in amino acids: CASSLVSGANVLTF. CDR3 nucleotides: TGTGCCAGCAGTTTGGTCTCTGGGGCCAACGTCCTGACTTTC.

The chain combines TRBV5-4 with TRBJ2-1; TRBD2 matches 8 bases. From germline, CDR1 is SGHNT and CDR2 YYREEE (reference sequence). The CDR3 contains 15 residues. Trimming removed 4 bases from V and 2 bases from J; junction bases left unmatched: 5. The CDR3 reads CASSPGTRTYNEQFF. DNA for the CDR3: TGTGCCAGCAGCCCCGGGACTAGAACCTACAATGAGCAGTTCTTC.

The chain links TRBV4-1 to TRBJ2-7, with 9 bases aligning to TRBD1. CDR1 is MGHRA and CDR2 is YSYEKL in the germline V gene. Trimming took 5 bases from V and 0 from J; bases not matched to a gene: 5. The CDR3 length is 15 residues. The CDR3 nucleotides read TGCGCCAGCAGCATATCGACAGGGGGCTCCTACGAGCAGTACTTC. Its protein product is CASSISTGGSYEQYF.

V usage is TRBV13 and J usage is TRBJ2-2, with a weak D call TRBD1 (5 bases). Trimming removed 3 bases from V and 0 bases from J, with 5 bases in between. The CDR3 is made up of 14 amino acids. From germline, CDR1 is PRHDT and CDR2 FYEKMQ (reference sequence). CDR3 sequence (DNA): TGTGCCAGCAGCTTGGACACGAACACCGGGGAGCTGTTTTTT. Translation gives CASSLDTNTGELFF.

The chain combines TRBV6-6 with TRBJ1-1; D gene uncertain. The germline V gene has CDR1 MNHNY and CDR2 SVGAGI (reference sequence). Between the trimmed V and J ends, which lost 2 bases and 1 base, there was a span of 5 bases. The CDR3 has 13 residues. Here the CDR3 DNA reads TGTGCCAGCAGTTACGTATCGAACACTGAAGCTTTCTTT. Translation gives CASSYVSNTEAFF.

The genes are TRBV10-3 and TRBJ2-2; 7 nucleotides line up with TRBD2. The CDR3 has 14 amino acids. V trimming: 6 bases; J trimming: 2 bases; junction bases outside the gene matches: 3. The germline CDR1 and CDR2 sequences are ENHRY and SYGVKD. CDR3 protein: CAISPGLNTGELFF. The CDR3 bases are TGTGCCATCAGCCCGGGACTAAACACCGGGGAGCTGTTTTTT.

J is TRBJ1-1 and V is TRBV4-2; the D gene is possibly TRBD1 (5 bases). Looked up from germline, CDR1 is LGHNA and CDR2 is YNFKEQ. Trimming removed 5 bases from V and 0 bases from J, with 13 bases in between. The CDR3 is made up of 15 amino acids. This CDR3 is CASSVRDSLNTEAFF. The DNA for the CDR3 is TGTGCCAGCAGCGTAAGAGACAGTTTGAACACTGAAGCTTTCTTT.